These 22 T cell receptor beta chains share one sample of origin, sequenced in a study of T cells in Graves' hyperthyroidism and ophthalmopathy. Amplification yielded TCR beta CDR3 regions, with RNA transcripts as the source. First-round RT-PCR targeting the TCR CDR3 was performed with the HTBI primer set. MiXCR, applied by TCRdb to the multiplex PCR reads, yields one record per CDR3 protein. The sample carries around 760,000 distinct CDR3 sequences, 30% to 40% recorded once. Sequences were obtained from blood. The receptors derive from a woman in her thirties or forties with Graves' hyperthyroidism.

Regarding this clonotype: This may stem from a read error, because a much larger clone lies one nucleotide away. The chain has TRBV9 and TRBJ1-3; D unclear. The CDR3 covers 15 residues. Germline values: CDR1 SGDLS, CDR2 YYNGEE. Trimming stripped 9 bases from V and 0 bases from J, with 16 bases between. This CDR3 is CATVGANYSGNTIYF. The CDR3 DNA reads as TGTGCCACCGTGGGAGCCAACTACTCTGGAAACACCATATATTTT. Based on the CDR3 plus reference TRBV9 and TRBJ1-3, the full variable domain is DSGVTQTPKHLITATGQRVTLRCSPRSGDLSVYWYQQSLDQGLQFLIQYYNGEERAKGNILERFSAQQFPDLHSELNLSSLELGDSALYFCATVGANYSGNTIYFGEGSWLTVV.

Ten or more counts support this clonotype. The chain combines TRBV6-6 with TRBJ2-6, with D perhaps matching TRBD2 (6 bases). The germline V gene has CDR1 MNHNY and CDR2 SVGAGI (reference sequence). V dropped 7 bases and J dropped 4 bases, with 11 bases sitting between them. This CDR3 has 14 residues. The DNA of the CDR3 is TGTGCCAGCAATCCGGGAGCCGGGGCCAACGTCCTGACTTTC. Protein product: CASNPGAGANVLTF.

This clonotype was found many times. The rearrangement links TRBV5-1 to TRBJ2-2, with D possibly being TRBD1 (5 bases). Trimming left V 0 bases short and J 1 base short, with 7 bases between. The CDR3 spans 15 residues. Germline CDR1 and CDR2: SGHRS and YFSETQ. CDR3 amino acids: CASSLGTRNTGELFF. DNA of the CDR3: TGCGCCAGCAGCTTGGGGACACGGAACACCGGGGAGCTGTTTTTT.

This rearrangement joins TRBV29-1 to TRBJ2-1; TRBD1 aligns across 9 bases. The CDR3 contains 14 residues. V was clipped by 3 bases and J by 5 bases; unmatched bases: 5. Germline loops: CDR1 SQVTM, CDR2 ANQGSEA. CDR3 sequence: CSVDPGQGHNEQFF. The CDR3 nucleotides read TGCAGCGTTGATCCGGGACAGGGTCACAATGAGCAGTTCTTC.

The CDR3 is CASRGTRDRNYEQYF. DNA for the CDR3: TGTGCCAGCAGGGGGACCCGGGACAGGAACTACGAGCAGTACTTC. The genes are TRBV2 and TRBJ2-7, with 8 bases aligning to TRBD1. This CDR3 has 15 amino acids. Germline loops: CDR1 SNHLY, CDR2 FYNNEI. Trimming removed 6 bases from V and 3 bases from J; junction bases left unmatched: 10. Variable domain in full (rest from reference TRBV2 and TRBJ2-7): EPEVTQTPSHQVTQMGQEVILRCVPISNHLYFYWYRQILGQKVEFLVSFYNNEISEKSEIFDDQFSVERPDGSNFTLKIRSTKLEDSAMYFCASRGTRDRNYEQYFGPGTRLTVT.

This sequence joins TRBV20-1 and TRBJ2-7; D unclear. V was trimmed by 3 bases and J by 0 bases, leaving 9 bases between them. The CDR3 is 13 amino acids. CDR1 and CDR2 from the germline V gene are DFQATT and SNEGSKA (reference sequence). CDR3 protein: CSARSRFSYEQYF. The CDR3 DNA follows: TGCAGTGCTAGGTCCAGATTCTCCTACGAGCAGTACTTC.

This chain uses TRBV19 with TRBJ1-5; no reliable D call. The CDR3 is 15 residues long. CDR1 LNHDA and CDR2 SQIVND come from the germline V gene (reference sequence). V was trimmed by 3 bases and J by 0 bases, leaving 9 bases between them. The CDR3 sequence: CASSITPYSNQPQHF. In nucleotides, the CDR3 is TGTGCCAGTAGTATCACCCCGTATAGCAATCAGCCCCAGCATTTT.

V and J are TRBV5-8 and TRBJ1-5, with 10 nucleotides matching TRBD1. Germline V gene data show CDR1 as SGHTS and CDR2 as YDEGEE. J lost 7 bases, V lost 0 bases, and 10 bases had no gene match. The CDR3 is made up of 17 amino acids. The CDR3 is CASSLVLWDRGWQPQHF. DNA for the CDR3: TGTGCCAGCAGCTTGGTGCTCTGGGACAGGGGATGGCAGCCCCAGCATTTT.

The sample holds many counts of this clonotype. The V and J genes are TRBV13 and TRBJ1-5; no reliable D call. Per germline, CDR1 PRHDT and CDR2 FYEKMQ (reference sequence). The CDR3 contains 13 residues. V lost 0 bases and J 7 bases, leaving 7 bases between the germline ends. The CDR3 is CASSLGKGQPQHF. The CDR3 coding sequence is TGTGCCAGCAGCTTAGGGAAGGGACAGCCCCAGCATTTT.

The table lists this clonotype with many counts. This chain connects TRBV24-1 to TRBJ1-5; a possible D gene is TRBD1 (5 bases). Trimming took off 6 bases at V and 6 bases at J, with 20 bases between the two ends. The CDR3 is made up of 16 amino acids. The germline V gene encodes CDR1 KGHDR and CDR2 SFDVKD. CDR3 sequence: CATSPTGAGQAQPQHF. The DNA for the CDR3 is TGTGCCACCAGTCCTACTGGGGCCGGTCAGGCTCAGCCCCAGCATTTT.

The chain has TRBV12-3 or TRBV12-4 and TRBJ1-4, with 9 bases aligning to TRBD1. This CDR3 spans 17 amino acids. V shed 5 bases, J shed 0 bases, and the junction held 7 bases outside the gene matches. The CDR3 region has the DNA TGTGCCAGCAGTCGCCAGACAGGGGGAGCAACTAATGAAAAACTGTTTTTT. This sequence encodes CASSRQTGGATNEKLFF.

This clonotype has only a few counts. The V and J genes are TRBV20-1 and TRBJ2-7; 8 bases map to TRBD2. CDR1 is DFQATT, CDR2 SNEGSKA, per germline (reference sequence). V shed 5 bases, J shed 1 base, and the junction held 7 bases outside the gene matches. The CDR3 runs 14 residues. The CDR3 protein is CSALSSGPSYEQYF. In DNA form, the CDR3 reads TGCAGTGCTCTTTCTAGCGGGCCTTCCTACGAGCAGTACTTC.

This clonotype has a handful of counts. V and J are TRBV5-1 and TRBJ1-2; D is unclear. The V end lost 4 bases, the J end lost 7 bases, and 23 bases lay between the germline ends. The V gene's germline CDR1 is SGHRS and CDR2 YFSETQ. This CDR3 has 16 residues. The CDR3 region has the DNA TGCGCCAGCAGCCCCGGGATGGGCCAGAGGTCGATTGGCTACACCTTC. Translation: CASSPGMGQRSIGYTF.

The chain joins TRBV11-3 to TRBJ2-4; D gene unclear. The CDR3 is 13 amino acids. Deletions cut 7 bases from V and 3 bases from J, with 10 bases between. Germline CDR1 SGHNT, CDR2 YENEEA. DNA for the CDR3: TGTGCCAGCACCGACACCAACAAAAACATTCAGTACTTC. Protein: CASTDTNKNIQYF.

This clonotype was seen only once. Here the CDR3 omits its conserved ending phenylalanine or tryptophan, so a read error is the likely source. This sequence joins TRBV20-1 and TRBJ2-5; 12 nucleotides align to TRBD2. V trimming: 5 bases; J trimming: 3 bases; junction bases outside the gene matches: 4. Germline loops: CDR1 DFQATT, CDR2 SNEGSKA (reference sequence). The CDR3 totals 14 residues. The CDR3 is CSASGLAGKETQYS. The CDR3, as DNA: TGCAGTGCTTCTGGACTAGCGGGGAAAGAGACCCAGTACTCC.

A few counts support this clonotype. The chain is built from TRBV18 and TRBJ1-1, with D unresolved. CDR3 length: 15 amino acids. CDR1 is KGHSH, CDR2 LQKENI, per germline. With 4 bases removed from V and 1 base from J, the gap between germline ends came to 13 bases. This CDR3 reads CASSQDGQENTEAFF. The CDR3 DNA is TGTGCCAGCTCACAAGACGGGCAGGAGAACACTGAAGCTTTCTTT.

This clonotype was seen at least ten times. The V and J genes are TRBV25-1 and TRBJ1-1; 7 positions agree with TRBD1. This CDR3 spans 15 amino acids. V lost 4 bases and J lost 2; bases outside the gene matches: 7. Germline CDR1 and CDR2: MGHDK and SYGVNS. CDR3 coding DNA: TGTGCCAGCAGTGGGGGACAGACGACCAACACTGAAGCTTTCTTT. Protein product: CASSGGQTTNTEAFF.

The chain combines TRBV5-6 with TRBJ1-1, with a tentative D call TRBD1 (6 bases). Between the trimmed V and J ends, which lost 5 bases and 3 bases, there was a span of 17 bases. Per the germline V gene, CDR1 is SGHDT and CDR2 is YYEEEE. CDR3 length: 15 residues. In nucleotides, the CDR3 is TGTGCCAGCAGTTCAACAGGGTGGAGGGACACTGAAGCTTTCTTT. Translation: CASSSTGWRDTEAFF.

V gene TRBV5-5 combines with J gene TRBJ2-7; 8 positions agree with TRBD2. The germline V gene has CDR1 SGHKS and CDR2 YYEKEE (reference sequence). The CDR3 contains 14 residues. Trimming at V came to 5 bases and at J to 3 bases, leaving 7 bases not matched to a gene. The CDR3: CASSPGTSDYEQYF. The CDR3 nucleotides read TGTGCCAGCAGTCCCGGGACTAGTGACTACGAGCAGTACTTC.

This clonotype was seen ten or more times. The CDR3 region has the DNA TGTGCCAGCGTAGGAGGCCCCGCCGCGAGCTACACCTTC. Translation gives CASVGGPAASYTF. The chain is built from TRBV2 and TRBJ1-2; D remains ambiguous. CDR1 is SNHLY, CDR2 FYNNEI, per germline. The V end was cut by 8 bases, the J end by 9 bases, with 19 bases between. The CDR3 has 13 amino acids.

This clonotype was detected ten times or more. The V and J genes are TRBV6-5 and TRBJ2-7; maybe TRBD1 (6 bases). Trimming stripped 6 bases from V and 6 bases from J, with 15 bases between. Germline values: CDR1 MNHEY, CDR2 SVGAGI. The length of the CDR3 is 13 residues. This CDR3 is CASSRDTAREQYF. CDR3 sequence (DNA): TGTGCCAGCAGCAGGGACACGGCGCGCGAGCAGTACTTC.

V usage is TRBV7-9 and J usage is TRBJ1-6; the D is unclear. The germline CDR1 and CDR2 sequences are SEHNR and FQNEAQ (reference sequence). Trimming removed 5 bases from V and 7 bases from J, with 15 bases in between. The CDR3 runs to 15 residues. CDR3 nucleotide sequence: TGTGCCAGCAGCCCGGGAGGGAATCGAAATTCACCCCTCCACTTT. Its protein product is CASSPGGNRNSPLHF.